The present T cell receptor beta chain was sequenced within a study of T cell changes during pregnancy in multiple sclerosis. Sequenced by immunoSEQ multiplex PCR; TCRdb stores in-frame clones only, minus some. The profile covers 45,000 to 55,000 clones, with 80% to 95% appearing a single time and 0.15% to 0.2% taken by the ten largest. The germline CDR1 and CDR2 sequences are MDHEN and SYDVKM. The V and J ends lost 5 bases and 3 bases respectively, with 17 bases between them. The CDR3 sequence is 15 residues long. Specimen: CD4+ T cells from peripheral blood mononuclear cells, collected after pregnancy. The chain carries TRBV28 and TRBJ2-7; D perhaps matches TRBD1 (6 bases). This clonotype was obtained from a female donor in good health, enrolled as a control in a pregnancy study. The CDR3 region has the DNA TGTGCCAGCAGTCAAAACAGGGCCCTACTCTACGAGCAGTACTTC. Its protein is CASSQNRALLYEQYF.